Listed here are 21 T cell receptor beta chains from one sample, sequenced in a study of cytomegalovirus exposure and HLA in healthy donors. The assay was immunoSEQ multiplex PCR, and TCRdb's table has in-frame clones only and misses some. The data show some 170,000 clones, about 87% seen once. The sequencing input was PBMCs. The receptors were sampled from a woman in her twenties or thirties in good health and CMV-seronegative.

The chain carries TRBV5-5 and TRBJ1-2; TRBD1 aligns across 10 bases. Losses at the gene ends were 5 bases for V and 5 bases for J; bases not matched to a gene: 15. Germline V CDR1 and CDR2: SGHKS, YYEKEE (reference sequence). This CDR3 is 17 amino acids long. CDR3 amino acids: CASRRPGQGIGLYGYTF. The CDR3 DNA is TGTGCCAGCAGACGGCCGGGACAGGGGATAGGACTTTATGGCTACACCTTC.

The chain recombines TRBV5-1 with TRBJ2-5; 7 bases are shared with TRBD2. This CDR3 has 16 amino acids. Germline CDR1 SGHRS, CDR2 YFSETQ. V trimming: 2 bases; J trimming: 2 bases; junction bases outside the gene matches: 9. CDR3 loop: CASSLGRASGQETQYF. CDR3 nucleotides: TGCGCCAGCAGCTTAGGTCGGGCTAGCGGACAAGAGACCCAGTACTTC.

The table lists this clone with a few counts. The genes are TRBV19 and TRBJ2-7; D perhaps matches TRBD1 (6 bases). The CDR3 contains 17 residues. Trimming took 1 base from V and 0 from J, leaving 16 bases between them. CDR1 is LNHDA, CDR2 SQIVND, per germline (reference sequence). The CDR3 nucleotides read TGTGCCAGTAGTATAGTGTCGGGACACGAGATCTCCTACGAGCAGTACTTC. Protein product: CASSIVSGHEISYEQYF.

This chain joins TRBV2 and TRBJ1-2; a possible D gene is TRBD1 (6 bases). Germline values: CDR1 SNHLY, CDR2 FYNNEI. The CDR3 is 12 residues long. The V and J ends lost 4 bases and 5 bases respectively, with 8 bases between them. The chain's CDR3 is CASSAQGYGYTF. The CDR3 DNA follows: TGTGCCAGCAGTGCCCAGGGGTATGGCTACACCTTC.

The chain carries TRBV4-1 and TRBJ2-7; 7 nucleotides line up with TRBD1. Germline lookup yields CDR1 MGHRA and CDR2 YSYEKL. The CDR3 contains 14 residues. V was clipped by 0 bases and J by 3 bases; unmatched bases: 2. CDR3 loop: CASSQDGTDYEQYF. In DNA, the CDR3 is TGCGCCAGCAGCCAAGACGGGACAGACTACGAGCAGTACTTC.

The rearrangement joins TRBV6-1 to TRBJ2-7, with TRBD1 matching over 12 bases. Germline values: CDR1 MNHNS, CDR2 SASEGT. This CDR3 is built from 17 residues. J gave up 5 bases and V 0 bases, and 8 bases lay outside the gene matches. CDR3 residues: CASSEAGFGTGGHEQYF. The CDR3 DNA reads TGTGCCAGCAGTGAAGCGGGGTTCGGGACAGGGGGCCACGAGCAGTACTTC.

V and J are TRBV27 and TRBJ1-1; D unresolved. V shed 6 bases and J shed 6 bases, with 14 bases lying between them. There are 13 residues in the CDR3. CDR1 and CDR2 from the germline V gene are MNHEY and SMNVEV (reference sequence). CDR3 amino acids: CASRTSGVSEAFF. CDR3 DNA: TGTGCCAGCAGGACTTCGGGAGTGTCTGAAGCTTTCTTT.

The chain combines TRBV10-2 with TRBJ2-1; 9 bases agree with TRBD2. CDR1 is WSHSY, CDR2 SAAADI, per germline. The CDR3 loop spans 17 amino acids. V shed 4 bases, J shed 1 base, and the junction held 8 bases outside the gene matches. CDR3 nucleotides: TGCGCCAGCAGTGCGCTAGCGGGGCCACAGTCCTACAATGAGCAGTTCTTC. As protein: CASSALAGPQSYNEQFF.

This chain links TRBV5-1 with TRBJ2-5, with TRBD2 matching over 14 bases. Germline CDR1 SGHRS, CDR2 YFSETQ. This CDR3 region has 15 residues. The V segment lost 3 bases and the J segment 9 bases; nucleotides outside the gene matches: 7. The CDR3 spells CASSSGLAGEPAQYF. The CDR3 DNA sequence: TGCGCCAGCAGCTCGGGACTAGCGGGGGAGCCGGCCCAGTACTTC.

V gene TRBV2 combines with J gene TRBJ1-2, with TRBD1 matching over 9 bases. CDR3 length: 14 amino acids. Germline V gives CDR1 SNHLY, CDR2 FYNNEI. Trimming removed 8 bases from V and 5 bases from J; junction bases left unmatched: 9. Here the CDR3 DNA reads TGTGCCAGCGGACGGTGGACAGGGGATTATGGCTACACCTTC. Amino acid sequence: CASGRWTGDYGYTF.

The gene calls are TRBV7-2 and TRBJ1-2, with TRBD1 matching 8 bases. This CDR3 spans 15 amino acids. The germline gives CDR1 SGHTA, CDR2 FQGNSA. Trimming removed 4 bases from V and 1 base from J; junction bases left unmatched: 5. The CDR3 DNA sequence: TGTGCCAGCAGCTCCAGACAGGGGCTTAACTATGGCTACACCTTC. Its protein is CASSSRQGLNYGYTF.

The V gene is TRBV11-2, the J gene TRBJ2-7; 13 bases align to TRBD2. The V segment lost 4 bases and the J segment 3 bases; nucleotides outside the gene matches: 15. Per germline, CDR1 SGHAT and CDR2 FQNNGV. The CDR3 loop spans 19 amino acids. The CDR3 spells CASSYRLAGGSHSVYEQYF. As DNA, the CDR3 is TGTGCCAGCAGCTACAGACTAGCGGGGGGCAGCCATTCCGTCTACGAGCAGTACTTC.

V is TRBV30 and J is TRBJ2-1; unclear D gene. V shed 6 bases and J shed 0 bases, with 15 bases lying between them. The CDR3 is made up of 15 amino acids. Germline V lookup: CDR1 GTSNPN, CDR2 SVGIG (reference sequence). The CDR3 loop reads CACAIIRSSYNEQFF. CDR3 sequence (DNA): TGTGCCTGTGCCATCATCCGGAGCTCCTACAATGAGCAGTTCTTC. Together with reference TRBV30 and TRBJ2-1, the CDR3 gives the full variable domain: SQTIHQWPATLVQPVGSPLSLECTVEGTSNPNLYWYRQAAGRGLQLLFYSVGIGQISSEVPQNLSASRPQDRQFILSSKKLLLSDSGFYLCACAIIRSSYNEQFFGPGTRLTVL.

This clone came up a few times. The genes are TRBV6-1 and TRBJ1-1, with D possibly TRBD1 on 5 matching bases. There are 13 residues in the CDR3. V shed 5 bases and J shed 3 bases, with 10 bases lying between them. CDR1 is MNHNS, CDR2 SASEGT, per germline. The CDR3 loop is CASSRGRDTEAFF. CDR3 coding DNA: TGTGCCAGCAGTAGGGGTAGGGACACTGAAGCTTTCTTT.

This clone has just one count. The chain links TRBV7-6 to TRBJ2-5; 14 nucleotides line up with TRBD2. Germline V gene lookup returns CDR1 SGHVS and CDR2 FNYEAQ. With V trimmed by 5 bases and J by 4 bases, 18 bases remained unmatched. The CDR3 is 20 amino acids. Here the CDR3 reads CASSLTTSGGVWVPGETQYF. The CDR3 DNA reads TGTGCCAGCAGCCTAACGACTAGCGGGGGGGTTTGGGTTCCTGGAGAGACCCAGTACTTC.

CDR3 DNA sequence: TGTGCTACCGAGGGGACTCTGGCTGGCTACACCTTC. Translating gives CATEGTLAGYTF. The chain combines TRBV19 with TRBJ1-2, with a tentative D call TRBD1 (5 bases). The CDR3 length is 12 residues. In germline, CDR1 is LNHDA, CDR2 SQIVND (reference sequence).

The chain carries TRBV2 and TRBJ2-7; 8 bases match TRBD1. Trimming removed 2 bases from V and 3 bases from J; junction bases left unmatched: 3. CDR1 is SNHLY, CDR2 FYNNEI, per germline. This CDR3 region has 14 residues. As DNA, the CDR3 is TGTGCCAGCAGTGAACAGGGGGCAATCTACGAGCAGTACTTC. Its protein product is CASSEQGAIYEQYF.

The chain couples TRBV6-1 to TRBJ1-3; TRBD1 is a possible D gene (5 bases). Germline lookup yields CDR1 MNHNS and CDR2 SASEGT. The CDR3 length is 16 residues. Trimming took off 0 bases at V and 2 bases at J, with 11 bases between the two ends. In DNA, the CDR3 is TGTGCCAGCAGTGAAGCATTAGGGGCCCCTGGAAACACCATATATTTT. Translation gives CASSEALGAPGNTIYF.

This clone was counted a single time. J is TRBJ2-1 and V is TRBV19; D is perhaps TRBD1 (5 bases). V was pared by 1 base and J by 4 bases, with 8 bases between. The CDR3 spans 14 residues. Germline V lookup: CDR1 LNHDA, CDR2 SQIVND (reference sequence). The CDR3 coding sequence is TGTGCCAGTAGTATAGTTCCAGGGTACAATGAGCAGTTCTTC. Its translation: CASSIVPGYNEQFF.

A single count supports this clone. This rearrangement joins TRBV11-3 to TRBJ2-2; 10 nucleotides line up with TRBD1. The germline V gene encodes CDR1 SGHNT and CDR2 YENEEA. J was trimmed by 6 bases and V by 5 bases; bases with no gene match: 3. This CDR3 is 14 amino acids long. The CDR3 DNA reads TGTGCCAGCAGCAGACAGGGGGCGCCCGGGGAGCTGTTTTTT. Translated: CASSRQGAPGELFF. The whole variable domain, remainder taken from reference TRBV11-3 and TRBJ2-2, is EAGVVQSPRYKIIEKKQPVAFWCNPISGHNTLYWYLQNLGQGPELLIRYENEEAVDDSQLPKDRFSAERLKGVDSTLKIQPAELGDSAVYLCASSRQGAPGELFFGEGSRLTVL.

CDR3 DNA: TGCGCCAGCAGCCAAGATTCCGCTAGCGGGTACCAAGAGACCCAGTACTTC. As protein: CASSQDSASGYQETQYF. J is TRBJ2-5 and V is TRBV4-1; 8 nucleotides line up with TRBD2. This CDR3 spans 17 amino acids. The V gene's germline CDR1 is MGHRA and CDR2 YSYEKL. The V gene end was trimmed by 0 bases and the J gene end by 0 bases; junction bases not matched to a gene: 6.